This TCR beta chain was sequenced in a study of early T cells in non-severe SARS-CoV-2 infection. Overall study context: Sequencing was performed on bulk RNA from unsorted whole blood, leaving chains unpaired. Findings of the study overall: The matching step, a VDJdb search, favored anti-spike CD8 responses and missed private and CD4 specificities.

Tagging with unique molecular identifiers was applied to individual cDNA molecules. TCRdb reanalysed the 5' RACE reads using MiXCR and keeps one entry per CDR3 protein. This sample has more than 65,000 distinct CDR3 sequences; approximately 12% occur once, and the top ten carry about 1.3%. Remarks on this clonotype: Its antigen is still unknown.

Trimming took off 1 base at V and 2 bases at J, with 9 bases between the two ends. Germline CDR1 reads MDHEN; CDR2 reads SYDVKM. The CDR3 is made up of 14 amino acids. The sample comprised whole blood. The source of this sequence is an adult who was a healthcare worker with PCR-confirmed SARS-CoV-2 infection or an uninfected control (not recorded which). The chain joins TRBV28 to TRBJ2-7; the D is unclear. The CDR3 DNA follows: TGTGCCAGCAGTTTATATGGGCCGGCCTACGAGCAGTACTTC. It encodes CASSLYGPAYEQYF.